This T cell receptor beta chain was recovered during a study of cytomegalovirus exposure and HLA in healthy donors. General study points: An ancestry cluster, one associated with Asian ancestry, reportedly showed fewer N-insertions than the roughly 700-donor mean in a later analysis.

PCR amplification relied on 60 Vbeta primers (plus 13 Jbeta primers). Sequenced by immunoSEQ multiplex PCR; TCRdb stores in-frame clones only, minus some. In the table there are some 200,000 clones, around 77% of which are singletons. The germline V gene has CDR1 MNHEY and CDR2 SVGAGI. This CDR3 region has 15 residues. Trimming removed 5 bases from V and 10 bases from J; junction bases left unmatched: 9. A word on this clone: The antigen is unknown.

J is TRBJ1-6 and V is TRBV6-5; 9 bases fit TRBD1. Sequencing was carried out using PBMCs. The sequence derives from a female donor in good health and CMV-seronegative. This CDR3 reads CASSQTQGAQSPLHF. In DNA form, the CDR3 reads TGTGCCAGCAGTCAAACACAGGGGGCGCAGTCACCCCTCCACTTT.